One sample yielded the 6 T cell receptor beta chains listed below, sequenced in a study of CD8 T cells in ankylosing spondylitis. Study conclusions and caveats: Blood of patients with ankylosing spondylitis appeared to be characterized by a TCR beta motif of eight highly homologous variants.

TCRdb passed the 5' RACE reads through MiXCR, listing each CDR3 protein once. This sample has roughly 350,000 distinct CDR3 sequences, with roughly 8% found just once. Antigens for these TCRs are unknown. The sequencing sample was made of blood, either unsorted or a sorted T cell fraction (not recorded which). The receptors derive from a male donor with ankylosing spondylitis.

There are many counts of this clonotype. The chain recombines TRBV19 with TRBJ2-1, with D perhaps matching TRBD1 (5 bases). The V end was cut by 8 bases, the J end by 5 bases, with 13 bases between. This CDR3 has 13 amino acids. Germline CDR1 reads LNHDA; CDR2 reads SQIVND (reference sequence). CDR3 residues: CASQDTLNNEQFF. CDR3 coding DNA: TGTGCCAGTCAGGACACGCTTAACAATGAGCAGTTCTTC.

This clonotype was counted at least ten times. The V and J genes are TRBV12-3 or TRBV12-4 and TRBJ2-1, with TRBD2 as a possible D gene (5 bases). The V gene lost 6 bases and the J gene lost 0 bases, with 12 bases spanning the gap. This CDR3 comprises 15 residues. The CDR3 region has the DNA TGTGCCAGCAGCAATACTAGAAGCTCCTACAATGAGCAGTTCTTC. Amino acid sequence: CASSNTRSSYNEQFF.

V and J are TRBV20-1 and TRBJ2-7; 11 positions match TRBD2. There are 14 residues in the CDR3. V was clipped by 7 bases and J by 4 bases; unmatched bases: 9. The germline CDR1 and CDR2 sequences are DFQATT and SNEGSKA (reference sequence). The CDR3: CSGSISGRDYEQYF. Here the CDR3 DNA reads TGCAGTGGAAGCATTAGCGGGAGGGATTACGAGCAGTACTTC.

The chain combines TRBV28 with TRBJ1-6; the match to TRBD1 covers 10 bases. This CDR3 has 17 residues. V lost 3 bases and J lost 6; bases outside the gene matches: 8. Germline V gene data show CDR1 as MDHEN and CDR2 as SYDVKM. CDR3 bases: TGTGCCAGCAGTTTTGGGACAGGGGATGGTAGTAATTCACCCCTCCACTTT. This sequence encodes CASSFGTGDGSNSPLHF.

The sample holds a few counts of this clonotype. CDR3 sequence: CASRPGQTVYSPLHF. The CDR3 region has the DNA TGTGCCAGCAGACCTGGACAAACGGTGTATTCACCCCTCCACTTT. The chain has TRBV7-2 and TRBJ1-6, with D possibly matching TRBD1 (5 bases). The CDR3 is 15 amino acids. Trimming took 6 bases from V and 8 from J, leaving 17 bases between them. Germline values: CDR1 SGHTA, CDR2 FQGNSA.

Ten or more counts support this clonotype. One junction end disagrees with the germline gene, perhaps due to a read error. V usage is TRBV5-1 and J usage is TRBJ2-7, with D unresolved. Germline-derived CDR1 and CDR2 are SGHRS and YFSETQ. This CDR3 has 14 amino acids. The DNA of the CDR3 is TGTGCCAGCAGCTTAGAGGTTAGCTCCTACGAGCAGTACTTC. It translates to CASSLEVSSYEQYF.